The table lists the clone carrying this T cell receptor (beta chain) with many counts. The target antigen is unknown. Genomic DNA acted as the template from which TCR beta VDJ combination and CDR3 sequence profiling were carried out. From the reads, TCRdb called clonotypes with MiXCR, one entry per CDR3 protein. This table has roughly 160,000 distinct CDR3 sequences, 55% to 70% appearing once. The CDR3 is 14 amino acids. V trimming: 3 bases; J trimming: 7 bases; junction bases outside the gene matches: 6. The germline CDR1 and CDR2 sequences are LNHDA and SQIVND (reference sequence). This sample is drawn from a study of CD8+CD57+ T cells in acquired aplastic anemia. Overall study: Sorted CD4+ plus CD8+ cells gave DNA averaging 3.2 ug. Study results and limitations: Controls did not differ significantly from patients in CD8+ Simpson's diversity. There were roughly 30 CD8+ CDR3 sequences that occurred in both patients and controls.

The clonotype was recovered from a human donor in good health. The chain joins TRBV19 to TRBJ1-5; 7 positions agree with TRBD1. The sequencing input was sorted CD4+, CD8+, or CD8+CD57+ T cells (not recorded which) from PBMCs. The CDR3 nucleotides are TGTGCCAGTAGTATGAAGGGGGCGGGCCAGCCCCAGCATTTT. Protein product: CASSMKGAGQPQHF.